This passage covers 30 T cell receptor beta chains from one sample sequenced in a study of T cell repertoires in cytomegalovirus infection. Their cognate antigens are unknown. TCRdb called the reads again in MiXCR, with one record for every CDR3 protein. The table shows approximately 990,000 distinct CDR3 sequences, with roughly 30% occurring only once. The specimen comprised cultured CD8+ T cells from PBMCs, sampled from culture after CMV antigen stimulation. These receptors originate from a human donor in good health (CMV status not recorded). Some clones in this sample may be carry-over from other donors' samples.

Here the CDR3 reads CAISEPQSEEKLFF. CDR3 sequence (DNA): TGTGCCATCAGTGAGCCACAAAGTGAGGAAAAACTGTTTTTT. The rearrangement links TRBV10-3 to TRBJ1-4; D is unresolved. The V gene lost 2 bases and the J gene lost 8 bases, with 12 bases spanning the gap. The germline V gene has CDR1 ENHRY and CDR2 SYGVKD. The CDR3 is 14 amino acids.

The V gene is TRBV2, the J gene TRBJ2-2; the match to TRBD2 covers 7 bases. Looked up from germline, CDR1 is SNHLY and CDR2 is FYNNEI. The V and J ends lost 0 bases and 0 bases, in that order; junction bases with no gene match: 10. The CDR3 has 19 amino acids. DNA of the CDR3: TGTGCCAGCAGTGAAGCCGGGGCCAGCGGGATACCGAACACCGGGGAGCTGTTTTTT. As protein: CASSEAGASGIPNTGELFF.

The genes are TRBV15 and TRBJ2-5, with no clear D. The CDR3 sequence is 14 residues long. Between the trimmed V and J ends, which lost 6 bases and 2 bases, there was a span of 13 bases. Germline V CDR1 and CDR2: LNHNV, YYDKDF (reference sequence). CDR3 DNA sequence: TGTGCCACCAGACGATTAGGCCTGCAAGAGACCCAGTACTTC. Translating it yields CATRRLGLQETQYF.

This clonotype was seen just once. DNA of the CDR3: TGTGCCAGCAGTGAAGCGCGGCAGGGCCTCACTGAAGCTTTCTTT. As protein: CASSEARQGLTEAFF. The gene calls are TRBV6-1 and TRBJ1-1, with D possibly being TRBD1 (5 bases). The germline gives CDR1 MNHNS, CDR2 SASEGT. The CDR3 runs to 15 residues. V lost 0 bases and J lost 4, with 12 bases in between.

This clonotype was recorded at least ten times. The chain links TRBV7-8 to TRBJ1-2; D unresolved. Deletions cut 5 bases from V and 4 bases from J, with 14 bases between. The germline CDR1 and CDR2 sequences are SGHVS and FQNEAQ. The CDR3 loop spans 14 amino acids. The CDR3 nucleotides are TGTGCCAGCAGCCTCAGTCTCAGTGCCTATGGCTACACCTTC. Its protein is CASSLSLSAYGYTF.

This clonotype appeared a single time. V and J are TRBV6-5 and TRBJ2-2, with D possibly TRBD2 on 5 matching bases. V shed 8 bases and J shed 6 bases, with 7 bases lying between them. Germline V CDR1 and CDR2: MNHEY, SVGAGI. The CDR3 is made up of 11 amino acids. The CDR3 sequence: CASFSAGELFF. DNA for the CDR3: TGTGCCAGCTTTAGCGCCGGGGAGCTGTTTTTT.

The chain has TRBV13 and TRBJ1-1; D gene uncertain. The CDR3 runs to 12 residues. The V end was cut by 5 bases, the J end by 7 bases, with 11 bases between. Germline V gene data show CDR1 as PRHDT and CDR2 as FYEKMQ (reference sequence). The CDR3 DNA is TGTGCCAGCAGCCAAGGAGCGCATGAAGCTTTCTTT. Translating it yields CASSQGAHEAFF.

This chain joins TRBV12-3 or TRBV12-4 and TRBJ2-4; D is undetermined. V lost 6 bases and J lost 9, with 12 bases in between. This CDR3 spans 12 amino acids. The CDR3 bases are TGTGCCAGCAGCGCAGGACGAGGCATTCAGTACTTC. Translation gives CASSAGRGIQYF.

This clonotype has at least ten counts. The V gene is TRBV7-2, the J gene TRBJ1-1; 7 nucleotides line up with TRBD1. Germline CDR1 is SGHTA and CDR2 is FQGNSA. J gave up 0 bases and V 8 bases, and 21 bases lay outside the gene matches. The CDR3 spans 19 residues. CDR3 loop: CASSSKGAGGQTMNTEAFF. The DNA for the CDR3 is TGTGCCAGCTCTTCCAAAGGGGCGGGGGGACAGACTATGAACACTGAAGCTTTCTTT.

V usage is TRBV27 and J usage is TRBJ2-5; 8 bases are shared with TRBD2. V was clipped by 7 bases and J by 2 bases; unmatched bases: 6. Germline V CDR1 and CDR2: MNHEY, SMNVEV (reference sequence). The CDR3 has 14 amino acids. CDR3 DNA sequence: TGTGCCAGCAACCCGGGGGGGGGACAAGAGACCCAGTACTTC. Protein sequence: CASNPGGGQETQYF.

J is TRBJ1-1 and V is TRBV12-5; D not certain. With 0 bases removed from V and 5 bases from J, the gap between germline ends came to 7 bases. In germline, CDR1 is LGHNT, CDR2 FRNRAP. CDR3 length: 13 amino acids. As DNA, the CDR3 is TGTGCTAGTGGTTTGGTGAGTCGAACTGAAGCTTTCTTT. As protein: CASGLVSRTEAFF.

The J gene is TRBJ1-1, the V gene TRBV19; possibly TRBD1 for D (5 bases). The CDR3 is 15 amino acids. Germline CDR1 and CDR2: LNHDA and SQIVND (reference sequence). V was shortened by 9 bases and J by 1 base, with 18 bases between the two germline ends. This CDR3 reads CASSPNGGSNTEAFF. CDR3 sequence (DNA): TGTGCCAGCAGTCCAAACGGGGGGTCGAACACTGAAGCTTTCTTT.

A few counts support this clonotype. The genes are TRBV6-2 or TRBV6-3 and TRBJ2-1, with D perhaps TRBD2 (6 bases). V was cut by 2 bases and J by 1 base, with 12 bases left in between. Germline lookup yields CDR1 MNHEY and CDR2 SVGEGT. The CDR3 consists of 16 residues. CDR3 region: CASSYPPGVSYNEQFF. The CDR3 DNA reads as TGTGCCAGCAGTTACCCACCGGGGGTATCCTACAATGAGCAGTTCTTC.

The table lists this clonotype with a few counts. The rearrangement uses TRBV9 and TRBJ2-2; D is tentatively TRBD1 or TRBD2 (5 bases each). The germline CDR1 and CDR2 sequences are SGDLS and YYNGEE. The CDR3 runs 18 residues. Trimming removed 0 bases at V and 0 bases at J, with 15 bases between. CDR3: CASSVVPQGTANTGELFF. Written as DNA, the CDR3 is TGTGCCAGCAGCGTAGTGCCCCAAGGGACCGCGAACACCGGGGAGCTGTTTTTT.

A remark on this clonotype: A much larger clone is a single base away; this may be a read error. The chain links TRBV24-1 to TRBJ1-2; 7 bases fit TRBD1. The CDR3 loop spans 17 amino acids. Looked up from germline, CDR1 is KGHDR and CDR2 is SFDVKD. J was trimmed by 1 base and V by 8 bases; bases with no gene match: 15. The CDR3 reads CATTRQQDRKFNYGYTF. CDR3 sequence (DNA): TGTGCCACCACCAGACAGCAGGACAGGAAATTTAACTATGGCTACACCTTC.

This clonotype was counted only a few times. J is TRBJ2-4 and V is TRBV20-1, with D perhaps matching TRBD2 (7 bases). V lost 6 bases to trimming and J lost 0 bases, with 15 bases between them. The CDR3 consists of 15 residues. Germline CDR1 and CDR2: DFQATT and SNEGSKA (reference sequence). The DNA for the CDR3 is TGCAGTGCACCGGGGGGCCAGGTAGCCAAAAACATTCAGTACTTC. Residues: CSAPGGQVAKNIQYF.

This clonotype has more than one count but fewer than ten. CDR3 sequence (DNA): TGTGCCAGCAGCCCCAGGGTAGGATACGAGCAGTACGTC. Translation gives CASSPRVGYEQYV. J is TRBJ2-7 and V is TRBV7-9; maybe TRBD1 (5 bases). Trimming took off 5 bases at V and 4 bases at J, with 12 bases between the two ends. The germline V gene has CDR1 SEHNR and CDR2 FQNEAQ (reference sequence). This CDR3 comprises 13 residues.

The table lists this clonotype with a few counts. This sequence joins TRBV27 and TRBJ2-2, with a weak D call TRBD2 (6 bases). Germline loops: CDR1 MNHEY, CDR2 SMNVEV (reference sequence). Deletions cut 5 bases from V and 0 bases from J, with 13 bases between. CDR3 length: 16 residues. The CDR3: CASSPTPGANTGELFF. As DNA, the CDR3 is TGTGCCAGCAGTCCTACTCCGGGGGCGAACACCGGGGAGCTGTTTTTT.

This clonotype came up a few times. The rearrangement uses TRBV27 and TRBJ1-2; D gene uncertain. The CDR3 loop spans 14 amino acids. From germline, CDR1 is MNHEY and CDR2 SMNVEV (reference sequence). Trimming removed 5 bases from V and 4 bases from J, with 14 bases in between. DNA of the CDR3: TGTGCCAGCAGTCCCCTAGGGTCCCCCTATGGCTACACCTTC. Translating gives CASSPLGSPYGYTF.

The sample holds a few counts of this clonotype. The rearrangement uses TRBV7-9 and TRBJ1-4; no clear D. Germline loops: CDR1 SEHNR, CDR2 FQNEAQ (reference sequence). V was trimmed by 6 bases and J by 5 bases, leaving 10 bases between them. The CDR3 has 13 residues. The CDR3 DNA follows: TGTGCCAGCAGATTTGGTCCCAATGAAAAACTGTTTTTT. It is translated as CASRFGPNEKLFF. Combining the CDR3 with reference TRBV7-9 and TRBJ1-4 gives the whole variable domain DTGVSQNPRHKITKRGQNVTFRCDPISEHNRLYWYRQTLGQGPEFLTYFQNEAQLEKSRLLSDRFSAERPKGSFSTLEIQRTEQGDSAMYLCASRFGPNEKLFFGSGTQLSVL.

A note on this clonotype: A much larger clone lies one base from this, so it may be a read error. The chain carries TRBV12-3 or TRBV12-4 and TRBJ1-2, with D possibly matching TRBD1 (6 bases). CDR3 length equals 12 residues. CDR3 DNA sequence: TGTGTCAGCAGTACAGGGAACTATGGCTACACCTTC. Amino acid sequence: CVSSTGNYGYTF.

This clonotype was seen a few times. The chain is built from TRBV7-9 and TRBJ1-2, with D maybe TRBD1 (6 bases). Trimming stripped 5 bases from V and 1 base from J, with 20 bases between. The V gene's germline CDR1 is SEHNR and CDR2 FQNEAQ (reference sequence). The CDR3 length is 17 residues. CDR3 residues: CASSGRSGQLLNYGYTF. In DNA, the CDR3 is TGTGCCAGCAGCGGAAGGTCGGGACAACTACTTAACTATGGCTACACCTTC.

The V call is TRBV13, the J call TRBJ2-7; D not certain. Trimming cost V 5 bases and J 3 bases, with 11 bases left between them. The CDR3 consists of 13 residues. CDR1 is PRHDT, CDR2 FYEKMQ, per germline (reference sequence). The CDR3 is CASSAQVYYEQYV. CDR3 bases: TGTGCCAGCAGCGCCCAGGTGTACTACGAGCAGTACGTC.

This clonotype was recorded at least ten times. The CDR3: CASSPRLAGGRTDTQYF. The DNA for the CDR3 is TGTGCCAGCAGCCCGAGACTAGCGGGGGGTCGCACAGATACGCAGTATTTT. V gene TRBV7-6 combines with J gene TRBJ2-3, with 13 bases identical to TRBD2. Germline V lookup: CDR1 SGHVS, CDR2 FNYEAQ. V gave up 5 bases and J gave up 1 base; unmatched junction bases: 6. CDR3 length: 17 amino acids.

The genes are TRBV20-1 and TRBJ2-1, with D tentatively TRBD2 (5 bases). The CDR3 length is 13 residues. V was shortened by 3 bases and J by 8 bases, with 14 bases between the two germline ends. The V gene's germline CDR1 is DFQATT and CDR2 SNEGSKA (reference sequence). DNA of the CDR3: TGCAGTGCTAGGGGGAGCCCCGGCGATGAGCAGTTCTTC. Its protein is CSARGSPGDEQFF.

This clonotype occurred many times. The V and J genes are TRBV7-8 and TRBJ2-5; 14 bases map to TRBD2. Trimming at V came to 7 bases and at J to 0 bases, leaving 7 bases not matched to a gene. Germline CDR1 and CDR2: SGHVS and FQNEAQ. This CDR3 has 17 residues. CDR3 bases: TGTGCCAGCACCCCTTTGACTAGCGGGGGGGACCAAGAGACCCAGTACTTC. This encodes CASTPLTSGGDQETQYF.

There are a few counts of this clonotype. The V and J genes are TRBV2 and TRBJ2-7, with D uncertain. CDR1 and CDR2 from the germline V gene are SNHLY and FYNNEI. V dropped 8 bases and J dropped 2 bases, with 10 bases sitting between them. The CDR3 length is 12 residues. In DNA, the CDR3 is TGTGCCAGCGACGGCGAAACCTACGAGCAGTACTTC. This gives the protein CASDGETYEQYF.

The chain carries TRBV7-6 and TRBJ2-1; TRBD2 is a possible D gene (5 bases). V was pared by 2 bases and J by 4 bases, with 18 bases between. CDR1 is SGHVS and CDR2 is FNYEAQ in the germline V gene. This CDR3 contains 17 residues. This CDR3 reads CASSLILGDWGYNEQFF. Written as DNA, the CDR3 is TGTGCCAGCAGCTTAATCCTCGGGGATTGGGGTTACAATGAGCAGTTCTTC.

This clonotype was picked up a small number of times. The chain combines TRBV6-2 or TRBV6-3 with TRBJ2-3; tentatively, D is TRBD2 (6 bases). Trimming cost V 8 bases and J 2 bases, with 14 bases left between them. The CDR3 has 14 amino acids. Germline CDR1 is MNHEY and CDR2 is SVGEGT. The CDR3 nucleotides read TGTGCCAGCCGCGCCACGGACTACACAGATACGCAGTATTTT. It yields the protein CASRATDYTDTQYF.

In its sample, this clonotype was seen many times. The genes are TRBV7-2 and TRBJ1-3; D perhaps matches TRBD1 (6 bases). The germline V gene encodes CDR1 SGHTA and CDR2 FQGNSA. The CDR3 has 18 amino acids. Trimming removed 3 bases at V and 4 bases at J, with 22 bases between. DNA for the CDR3: TGTGCCAGCAGCTTTCTGGGTCAGGGGATCTTCTCAGGAAACACCATATATTTT. The encoded protein is CASSFLGQGIFSGNTIYF.